This entry is about one T cell receptor (beta chain). Its target is not known. In the PCR, 60 Vbeta and 13 Jbeta primers were used. The data were produced by immunoSEQ multiplex PCR, yet TCRdb's version contains in-frame clones alone and is incomplete. Of 90,000 to 150,000 clones in the sample, over 75% were seen once. The data derive from a study of cytomegalovirus exposure and HLA in healthy donors. Findings of the study overall: It was about 150 TCR beta chains that were listed as cytomegalovirus-associated.

Germline V gene lookup returns CDR1 SGHTS and CDR2 YDEGEE. Between the trimmed V and J ends, which lost 3 bases and 9 bases, there was a span of 10 bases. The CDR3 is made up of 12 amino acids. The genes are TRBV5-8 and TRBJ2-1; D may be TRBD2 (6 bases). Sequenced input: PBMCs. This clonotype was obtained from a man between 35 and 55 years old in good health and CMV-seronegative. This CDR3 is CASSWGEVEQFF. In nucleotides, the CDR3 is TGTGCCAGCAGCTGGGGGGAGGTTGAGCAGTTCTTC.